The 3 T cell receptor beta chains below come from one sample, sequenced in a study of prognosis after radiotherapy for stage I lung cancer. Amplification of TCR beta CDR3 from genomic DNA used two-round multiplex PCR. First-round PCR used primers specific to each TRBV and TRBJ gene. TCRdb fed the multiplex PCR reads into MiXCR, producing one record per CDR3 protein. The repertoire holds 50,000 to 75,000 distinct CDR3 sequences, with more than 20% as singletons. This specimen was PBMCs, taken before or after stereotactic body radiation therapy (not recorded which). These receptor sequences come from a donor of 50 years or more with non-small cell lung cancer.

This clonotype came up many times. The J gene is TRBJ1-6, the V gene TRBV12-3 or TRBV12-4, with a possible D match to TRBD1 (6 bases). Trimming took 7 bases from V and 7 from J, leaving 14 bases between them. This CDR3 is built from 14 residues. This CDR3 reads CASNFQGPNSPLHF. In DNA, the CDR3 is TGTGCCAGCAACTTCCAGGGGCCGAATTCACCCCTCCACTTT.

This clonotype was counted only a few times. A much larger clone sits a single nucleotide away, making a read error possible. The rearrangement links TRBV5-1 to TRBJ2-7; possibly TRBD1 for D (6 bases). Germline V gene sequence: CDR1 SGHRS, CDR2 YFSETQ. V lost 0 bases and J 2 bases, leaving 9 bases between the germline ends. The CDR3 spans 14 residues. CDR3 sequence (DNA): TGCGCCAGCAGCTTGGCGGCAGGGGCCTACGAGCAGTACTTC. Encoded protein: CASSLAAGAYEQYF.

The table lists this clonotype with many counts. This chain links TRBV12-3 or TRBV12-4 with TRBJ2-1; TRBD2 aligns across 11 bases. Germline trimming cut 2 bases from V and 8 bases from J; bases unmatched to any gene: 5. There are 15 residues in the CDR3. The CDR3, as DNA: TGTGCCAGCAGTTTAACACTAGCGGGGGCTGATGAGCAGTTCTTC. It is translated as CASSLTLAGADEQFF.